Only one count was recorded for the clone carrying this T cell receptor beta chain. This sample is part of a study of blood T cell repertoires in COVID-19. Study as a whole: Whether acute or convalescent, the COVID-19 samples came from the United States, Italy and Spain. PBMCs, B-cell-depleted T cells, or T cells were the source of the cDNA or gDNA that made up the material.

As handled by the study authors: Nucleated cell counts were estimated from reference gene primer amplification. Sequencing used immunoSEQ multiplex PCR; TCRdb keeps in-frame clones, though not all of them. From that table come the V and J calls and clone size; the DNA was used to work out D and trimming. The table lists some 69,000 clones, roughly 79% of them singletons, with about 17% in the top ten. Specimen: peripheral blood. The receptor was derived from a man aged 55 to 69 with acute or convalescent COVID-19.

CDR3 in amino acids: CASSPGTGRQDTQYF. The DNA of the CDR3 is TGTGCCAGCAGTCCCGGGACAGGCAGGCAAGATACGCAGTATTTT. The chain carries TRBV6-5 and TRBJ2-3; 8 positions match TRBD1. The CDR3 is 15 residues long. The germline V gene has CDR1 MNHEY and CDR2 SVGAGI. Trimming removed 5 bases from V and 5 bases from J; junction bases left unmatched: 9.